These T cell receptor beta chains were read from a single sample in a study of CDR3 diversity in severe acne. TCRdb fed the PCR reads into MiXCR, producing one record per CDR3 protein. Of almost 85,000 distinct CDR3 sequences detected, under 65% appear once; the ten largest clones hold over 11%. Material for sequencing was blood. The receptors shown here come from a male donor in good health, without acne. The CDR3 runs from the conserved cysteine through the conserved F or W. D genes are given only for firm matches. Expanded clones get a size class; other rows say once, few or many, or leave the size out.

len: 15
j_gene: TRBJ2-7
d_gene: TRBD1
abundance: .
v_gene: TRBV20-1
CDR3nt: TGCAGTGCTGCCCTGGGACAGGCTGGTACGGACGAGCAGTACTTC
CDR3aa: CSAALGQAGTDEQYF

len: 14
j_gene: TRBJ2-2
d_gene: TRBD1
abundance: many
v_gene: TRBV12-3/TRBV12-4
CDR3nt: TGTGCCAGCAGAAGGGACAGATTAACCGGGGAGCTGTTTTTT
CDR3aa: CASRRDRLTGELFF

len: 16
j_gene: TRBJ2-6
d_gene: .
abundance: .
v_gene: TRBV9
CDR3nt: TGTGCCAGCAGCGTAGGGACGGTCTCTGGGGCCAACGTCCTGACTTTC
CDR3aa: CASSVGTVSGANVLTF

len: 16
j_gene: TRBJ2-7
d_gene: TRBD2
abundance: .
v_gene: TRBV7-3
CDR3nt: TGTGCCAGCAGTACCGGGACTAGCGGGTTTAACTACGAGCAGTACTTC
CDR3aa: CASSTGTSGFNYEQYF

len: 15
j_gene: TRBJ2-5
d_gene: TRBD2
abundance: .
v_gene: TRBV7-9
CDR3nt: TGTGCCAGCAGCTTAGCGGGAGGGCGAGGGGAGACCCAGTACTTC
CDR3aa: CASSLAGGRGETQYF

len: 14
j_gene: TRBJ2-7
d_gene: TRBD1
abundance: few
v_gene: TRBV20-1
CDR3nt: TGCAGTGCTACGGGACAGAGGAGCTCCTACGAGCAGTACTTC
CDR3aa: CSATGQRSSYEQYF

len: 13
j_gene: TRBJ2-1
d_gene: TRBD1
abundance: .
v_gene: TRBV12-3/TRBV12-4
CDR3nt: TGTGCCAGCAGCGACAGGGCCTACAATGAGCAGTTCTTC
CDR3aa: CASSDRAYNEQFF

len: 17
j_gene: TRBJ2-7
d_gene: TRBD2
abundance: .
v_gene: TRBV24-1
CDR3nt: TGTGCCACCCAAGGGTGGACTAGCGGGAGAGGAACCTACGAGCAGTACTTC
CDR3aa: CATQGWTSGRGTYEQYF

len: 15
j_gene: TRBJ1-2
d_gene: .
abundance: .
v_gene: TRBV25-1
CDR3nt: TGTGCCAGCAGTTTACCGCTGGGCGGTGGTTATGGCTACACCTTC
CDR3aa: CASSLPLGGGYGYTF

len: 14
j_gene: TRBJ1-2
d_gene: .
abundance: .
v_gene: TRBV7-9
CDR3nt: TGTGCCAGCAGCTTAGCGCTTCCGGCCTATGGCTACACCTTC
CDR3aa: CASSLALPAYGYTF

len: 14
j_gene: TRBJ2-7
d_gene: .
abundance: .
v_gene: TRBV5-5
CDR3nt: TGTGCCAGCAGCTTGTGGGATTACTCCTACGAGCAGTACTTC
CDR3aa: CASSLWDYSYEQYF

len: 15
j_gene: TRBJ1-2
d_gene: TRBD1
abundance: once
v_gene: TRBV25-1
CDR3nt: TGTGCCAGCAGTGAAGCGCAGGGGGTTATAAGAGGCTACACCTTC
CDR3aa: CASSEAQGVIRGYTF

len: 16
j_gene: TRBJ1-6
d_gene: .
abundance: .
v_gene: TRBV6-5
CDR3nt: TGTGCCAGCAGTTTCCGGGACACTATGTGGAGTTCACCCCTCCACTTT
CDR3aa: CASSFRDTMWSSPLHF

len: 17
j_gene: TRBJ2-7
d_gene: .
abundance: once
v_gene: TRBV9
CDR3nt: TGTGCCAGCAGCTCCCCCGGGGGGGGACAGGGCTCCTACGAGCAGTACTTC
CDR3aa: CASSSPGGGQGSYEQYF

len: 16
j_gene: TRBJ2-3
d_gene: .
abundance: .
v_gene: TRBV5-1
CDR3nt: TGCGCCAGCAGCCGCGGTCGGGGTGAAGGCACAGATACGCAGTATTTT
CDR3aa: CASSRGRGEGTDTQYF

len: 16
j_gene: TRBJ2-3
d_gene: .
abundance: few
v_gene: TRBV27
CDR3nt: TGTGCCGGCAGCTCCCTTCCGGGCGAGGGGGCAGATACGCAGTATTTT
CDR3aa: CAGSSLPGEGADTQYF

len: 14
j_gene: TRBJ2-3
d_gene: TRBD2
abundance: .
v_gene: TRBV12-3/TRBV12-4
CDR3nt: TGTGCCAGCGGACTAGCGGGGGCGTCCCCTACGCAGTATTTT
CDR3aa: CASGLAGASPTQYF

len: 17
j_gene: TRBJ1-1
d_gene: .
abundance: many
v_gene: TRBV9
CDR3nt: TGTGCCAGCAGCGTTCCTTGGGGCGGTAGTTGGGACACTGAAGCTTTCTTT
CDR3aa: CASSVPWGGSWDTEAFF

len: 18
j_gene: TRBJ2-5
d_gene: TRBD2
abundance: .
v_gene: TRBV24-1
CDR3nt: TGTGCCACCAGTGATTCCCATCTGACTAGCGGGAGTCCGAAGACCCAGTACTTC
CDR3aa: CATSDSHLTSGSPKTQYF

len: 16
j_gene: TRBJ1-5
d_gene: TRBD1
abundance: few
v_gene: TRBV15
CDR3nt: TGTGCCACCAGCAGGTCTACCGGGACAGCCGAGCAGCCCCAGCATTTT
CDR3aa: CATSRSTGTAEQPQHF

len: 13
j_gene: TRBJ2-7
d_gene: TRBD1
abundance: .
v_gene: TRBV10-3
CDR3nt: TGTGCCATCATGGGGACAGGGACCTCTGAGCAGTACTTC
CDR3aa: CAIMGTGTSEQYF

len: 13
j_gene: TRBJ2-7
d_gene: .
abundance: many
v_gene: TRBV2
CDR3nt: TGTGCCAGCAGTGCGGGTGGTGGACTCAAGCAGTACTTC
CDR3aa: CASSAGGGLKQYF

len: 11
j_gene: TRBJ1-4
d_gene: .
abundance: .
v_gene: TRBV11-3
CDR3nt: TGTGCCAGCAGCTTAGATGGAAAGCTGTTTTTT
CDR3aa: CASSLDGKLFF

len: 17
j_gene: TRBJ2-5
d_gene: TRBD2
abundance: .
v_gene: TRBV20-1
CDR3nt: TGCAGTGCTAGAGATGGGTCCGGGACTAGCGATAAAGAGACCCAGTACTTC
CDR3aa: CSARDGSGTSDKETQYF

len: 16
j_gene: TRBJ2-1
d_gene: TRBD1
abundance: .
v_gene: TRBV24-1
CDR3nt: TGTGCCACCAGTGACCCAGGACAGGGGGCCTACAATGAGCAGTTCTTC
CDR3aa: CATSDPGQGAYNEQFF

len: 14
j_gene: TRBJ1-2
d_gene: .
abundance: .
v_gene: TRBV15
CDR3nt: TGTGCCACCAGAAAAAAAATGGATTCGCATGGCTACACCTTC
CDR3aa: CATRKKMDSHGYTF

len: 15
j_gene: TRBJ1-1
d_gene: .
abundance: few
v_gene: TRBV27
CDR3nt: TGTGCCAGCAGTCCCCGGGCAGATGCGCACCTTGAAGCTTTCTTT
CDR3aa: CASSPRADAHLEAFF

len: 14
j_gene: TRBJ1-2
d_gene: .
abundance: .
v_gene: TRBV2
CDR3nt: TGTGCCAGCAGACCCAGGACATTCCCCCATGGCTACACCTTC
CDR3aa: CASRPRTFPHGYTF

len: 13
j_gene: TRBJ2-7
d_gene: .
abundance: many
v_gene: TRBV30
CDR3nt: TGTGCCTGGTCCTTCTCGACAGGGAGGGAGCAGTACTTC
CDR3aa: CAWSFSTGREQYF

len: 14
j_gene: TRBJ1-3
d_gene: .
abundance: .
v_gene: TRBV2
CDR3nt: TGTGCCAGCAGTGATGAGACAGCTGGAGACACCATATATTTT
CDR3aa: CASSDETAGDTIYF

len: 15
j_gene: TRBJ1-2
d_gene: .
abundance: .
v_gene: TRBV5-1
CDR3nt: TGCGCCAGCAGCAACCTGGGGTTGCCGTGGGATGGCTACACCTTC
CDR3aa: CASSNLGLPWDGYTF

len: 14
j_gene: TRBJ1-5
d_gene: .
abundance: .
v_gene: TRBV25-1
CDR3nt: TGTGCCAGCAGTTTATTGGGATACAATCAGCCCCAGCATTTT
CDR3aa: CASSLLGYNQPQHF

len: 17
j_gene: TRBJ1-1
d_gene: .
abundance: .
v_gene: TRBV25-1
CDR3nt: TGTGCCAGCAGCCAAGATGGACTGGGGGTGTGGAACACTGAAGCTTTCTTT
CDR3aa: CASSQDGLGVWNTEAFF

len: 12
j_gene: TRBJ1-6
d_gene: TRBD1
abundance: .
v_gene: TRBV7-2
CDR3nt: TGTGCCAGCAGTCGGGGGACAGGCAACCTCCACTTT
CDR3aa: CASSRGTGNLHF

len: 16
j_gene: TRBJ1-2
d_gene: TRBD1
abundance: .
v_gene: TRBV7-2
CDR3nt: TGTGCCAGCAGCGCCCGCACGGACAGGTGGTGGGAGGGCTACACCTTC
CDR3aa: CASSARTDRWWEGYTF

len: 12
j_gene: TRBJ2-5
d_gene: .
abundance: many
v_gene: TRBV29-1
CDR3nt: TGCAGCGCCGACAGCTCCGGCGAGACCCAGTACTTC
CDR3aa: CSADSSGETQYF

len: 12
j_gene: TRBJ2-5
d_gene: .
abundance: .
v_gene: TRBV7-2
CDR3nt: TGTGCCAGCAGCTTAGCCGATAGAACCCAGTACTTC
CDR3aa: CASSLADRTQYF

len: 14
j_gene: TRBJ1-6
d_gene: .
abundance: .
v_gene: TRBV12-3/TRBV12-4
CDR3nt: TGTGCCAGCAGTTCCGGGACGGAACTTTCACCCCTCCACTTT
CDR3aa: CASSSGTELSPLHF

len: 14
j_gene: TRBJ1-5
d_gene: TRBD1
abundance: .
v_gene: TRBV20-1
CDR3nt: TGCAGTGCCCCCGGGACAGGGGAGAATCAGCCCCAGCATTTT
CDR3aa: CSAPGTGENQPQHF

len: 16
j_gene: TRBJ2-7
d_gene: TRBD2
abundance: many
v_gene: TRBV5-1
CDR3nt: TGCGCCAGCAGCCTGGATTTACTAGCGGGAGCCTCCGAGCAGTACTTC
CDR3aa: CASSLDLLAGASEQYF